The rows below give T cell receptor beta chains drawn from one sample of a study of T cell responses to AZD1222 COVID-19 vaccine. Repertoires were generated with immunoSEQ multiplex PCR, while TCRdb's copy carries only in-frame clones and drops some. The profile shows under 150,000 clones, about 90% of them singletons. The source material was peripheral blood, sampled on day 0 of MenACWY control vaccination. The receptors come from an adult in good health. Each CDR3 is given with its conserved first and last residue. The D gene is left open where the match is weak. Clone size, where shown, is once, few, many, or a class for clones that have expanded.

CDR3 DNA: TGTGCCAGCAGCTTAGTCCAAGGACAGAACTATGGCTACACCTTC; CDR3 protein: CASSLVQGQNYGYTF; D gene: .; J gene: TRBJ1-2; clone size: .; CDR3 length: 15; V gene: TRBV7-2
CDR3 DNA: TGTGCCAGCAGTTACCTCCTAGCCTCCTACAATGAGCAGTTCTTC; CDR3 protein: CASSYLLASYNEQFF; D gene: .; J gene: TRBJ2-1; clone size: .; CDR3 length: 15; V gene: TRBV6-5
CDR3 DNA: TGTGCCAGCAGGAGTAGCGGGGGTGGGGAGCAGTACTTC; CDR3 protein: CASRSSGGGEQYF; D gene: TRBD2; J gene: TRBJ2-7; clone size: .; CDR3 length: 13; V gene: TRBV6-5
CDR3 DNA: TGTGCCAGCCGTTTAAGCGGGGTCGACACCGGGGAGCTGTTTTTT; CDR3 protein: CASRLSGVDTGELFF; D gene: TRBD2; J gene: TRBJ2-2; clone size: .; CDR3 length: 15; V gene: TRBV6-4
CDR3 DNA: TGTGCCAGCAGTGAGACCATCTTGGAATCAGCCCAGCATTTT; CDR3 protein: CASSETILESAQHF; D gene: .; J gene: TRBJ1-5; clone size: .; CDR3 length: 14; V gene: TRBV6-1
CDR3 DNA: TGTGCCAGCAGTTTATTTAATCAGCCCCAGCATTTT; CDR3 protein: CASSLFNQPQHF; D gene: .; J gene: TRBJ1-5; clone size: .; CDR3 length: 12; V gene: TRBV12-3/TRBV12-4
CDR3 DNA: TGTGCCAGCTCTCCTGGACAGGGAGAAAATGAAAAACTGTTTTTT; CDR3 protein: CASSPGQGENEKLFF; D gene: TRBD1; J gene: TRBJ1-4; clone size: .; CDR3 length: 15; V gene: TRBV18
CDR3 DNA: TGCGCCAGCAGCCAAGATCAGGGGGGACAAAGCAGGGGCATCAATCAGCCCCAGCATTTT; CDR3 protein: CASSQDQGGQSRGINQPQHF; D gene: TRBD1; J gene: TRBJ1-5; clone size: .; CDR3 length: 20; V gene: TRBV4-1
CDR3 DNA: TGTGCCAGCAGTTCCACCGGTGGAGATGGCTACACCTTC; CDR3 protein: CASSSTGGDGYTF; D gene: .; J gene: TRBJ1-2; clone size: .; CDR3 length: 13; V gene: TRBV6-5
CDR3 DNA: TGTGCCAGCAGCTTAGAGGCGGATCCCGGGGAGCTGTTTTTT; CDR3 protein: CASSLEADPGELFF; D gene: .; J gene: TRBJ2-2; clone size: .; CDR3 length: 14; V gene: TRBV7-6
CDR3 DNA: TGTGCCAGCAGAATCTCCTCTAACAATGAGCAGTTCTTC; CDR3 protein: CASRISSNNEQFF; D gene: .; J gene: TRBJ2-1; clone size: .; CDR3 length: 13; V gene: TRBV12-3/TRBV12-4
CDR3 DNA: TGCGCCAGCAGCCAAGCGGACAGCTATGGCTACACCTTC; CDR3 protein: CASSQADSYGYTF; D gene: .; J gene: TRBJ1-2; clone size: .; CDR3 length: 13; V gene: TRBV4-1
CDR3 DNA: TGTGCCAGCAGTTACTCCCGGACTCTAGGGGACTATGGCTACACCTTC; CDR3 protein: CASSYSRTLGDYGYTF; D gene: .; J gene: TRBJ1-2; clone size: .; CDR3 length: 16; V gene: TRBV6-5
CDR3 DNA: TGCGCCAGCAGTATGGGACAAGAGACCCAGTACTTC; CDR3 protein: CASSMGQETQYF; D gene: .; J gene: TRBJ2-5; clone size: .; CDR3 length: 12; V gene: TRBV5-1
CDR3 DNA: TGTGCCAGCAGCCAAGGGCAGAACTATGGCTACACCTTC; CDR3 protein: CASSQGQNYGYTF; D gene: .; J gene: TRBJ1-2; clone size: .; CDR3 length: 13; V gene: TRBV3-1/TRBV3-2
CDR3 DNA: TGTGCCAGCAGCCCACCCCCCAATGAAAAACTGTTTTTT; CDR3 protein: CASSPPPNEKLFF; D gene: .; J gene: TRBJ1-4; clone size: once; CDR3 length: 13; V gene: TRBV28
CDR3 DNA: TGTGCCAGCAGCTCGGGACAGTTGAACACTGAAGCTTTCTTT; CDR3 protein: CASSSGQLNTEAFF; D gene: TRBD1; J gene: TRBJ1-1; clone size: .; CDR3 length: 14; V gene: TRBV13
CDR3 DNA: TGTGCCAGCAGCTTTGGGGGGCGCCTAGCTTTCTTT; CDR3 protein: CASSFGGRLAFF; D gene: .; J gene: TRBJ1-1; clone size: .; CDR3 length: 12; V gene: TRBV5-4
CDR3 DNA: TGCGCCAGCAGCTGGGACAGGGGCGATGGCTACACCTTC; CDR3 protein: CASSWDRGDGYTF; D gene: TRBD1; J gene: TRBJ1-2; clone size: once; CDR3 length: 13; V gene: TRBV5-1
CDR3 DNA: TGTGCCAGCAGCCAAACGAGAGTGGCCTACGAGCAGTACTTC; CDR3 protein: CASSQTRVAYEQYF; D gene: .; J gene: TRBJ2-7; clone size: .; CDR3 length: 14; V gene: TRBV3-1/TRBV3-2
CDR3 DNA: TGTGCCAGCAGCTTAGTATCCGGGCGGGTCTACGAGCAGTACTTC; CDR3 protein: CASSLVSGRVYEQYF; D gene: .; J gene: TRBJ2-7; clone size: .; CDR3 length: 15; V gene: TRBV7-9
CDR3 DNA: TGTGCCAGCAGTTTAGACTCTAGCGGGGCCTACAATGAGCAGTTCTTC; CDR3 protein: CASSLDSSGAYNEQFF; D gene: TRBD2; J gene: TRBJ2-1; clone size: .; CDR3 length: 16; V gene: TRBV27
CDR3 DNA: TGTGCCAGCAGCCCATCACCGCGAAGCACAGATACGCAGTATTTT; CDR3 protein: CASSPSPRSTDTQYF; D gene: .; J gene: TRBJ2-3; clone size: once; CDR3 length: 15; V gene: TRBV5-5
CDR3 DNA: TGTGCCAGCAGCCTAGGGGTAGCGTTTAAGCAGTTCTTC; CDR3 protein: CASSLGVAFKQFF; D gene: .; J gene: TRBJ2-1; clone size: .; CDR3 length: 13; V gene: TRBV14
CDR3 DNA: TGTGCCAGCAGTTTAGGGGGGGCAGCTCGGTATGGCTACACCTTC; CDR3 protein: CASSLGGAARYGYTF; D gene: .; J gene: TRBJ1-2; clone size: .; CDR3 length: 15; V gene: TRBV28
CDR3 DNA: TGTGCCAGTAGTATTGGGTCGAGGGGGATCGGGGAGCTGTTTTTT; CDR3 protein: CASSIGSRGIGELFF; D gene: .; J gene: TRBJ2-2; clone size: .; CDR3 length: 15; V gene: TRBV19
CDR3 DNA: TGTGCCAGCAGCCGACAGGGATCGGGAGCCAAAAACATTCAGTACTTC; CDR3 protein: CASSRQGSGAKNIQYF; D gene: TRBD1; J gene: TRBJ2-4; clone size: few; CDR3 length: 16; V gene: TRBV6-2/TRBV6-3
CDR3 DNA: TGTGCCAGCACCAGGGGAGGCGGGAGTAGGAACAATGAGCAGTTCTTC; CDR3 protein: CASTRGGGSRNNEQFF; D gene: .; J gene: TRBJ2-1; clone size: .; CDR3 length: 16; V gene: TRBV5-4
CDR3 DNA: TGTGCCAGCAGCTCCCGCGGGAGTCCCACAGATACGCAGTATTTT; CDR3 protein: CASSSRGSPTDTQYF; D gene: TRBD2; J gene: TRBJ2-3; clone size: few; CDR3 length: 15; V gene: TRBV7-2
CDR3 DNA: TGTGCCAGCTCACAGTCAACAGGCGGCCCGAAAGGTGTACCCCTCCACTTT; CDR3 protein: CASSQSTGGPKGVPLHF; D gene: .; J gene: TRBJ1-6; clone size: .; CDR3 length: 17; V gene: TRBV18
CDR3 DNA: TGTGCCAGCAGCCCCTCAGGGACTCTGAAACATGAGCAGTTCTTC; CDR3 protein: CASSPSGTLKHEQFF; D gene: .; J gene: TRBJ2-1; clone size: few; CDR3 length: 15; V gene: TRBV11-3
CDR3 DNA: TGTGCCAGCAGTCCAGCAGTTGGGGAGACCCAGTACTTC; CDR3 protein: CASSPAVGETQYF; D gene: .; J gene: TRBJ2-5; clone size: once; CDR3 length: 13; V gene: TRBV11-2
CDR3 DNA: TGTGCTAGTGGTTTGCCGACCCCAACAGGGGCTGAAGCTTTCTTT; CDR3 protein: CASGLPTPTGAEAFF; D gene: TRBD1; J gene: TRBJ1-1; clone size: .; CDR3 length: 15; V gene: TRBV12-5
CDR3 DNA: TGTGCCAGTAGCCTAGGGGGCGGGGAGCTGTTTTTT; CDR3 protein: CASSLGGGELFF; D gene: .; J gene: TRBJ2-2; clone size: .; CDR3 length: 12; V gene: TRBV19
CDR3 DNA: TGCGCCAGCAGGCCACAGGGGGACAAAACTGAAGCTTTCTTT; CDR3 protein: CASRPQGDKTEAFF; D gene: TRBD1; J gene: TRBJ1-1; clone size: .; CDR3 length: 14; V gene: TRBV5-1
CDR3 DNA: TGTGCCAGCAGCCGGACAGGGGGCTACGAGCAGTACTTC; CDR3 protein: CASSRTGGYEQYF; D gene: TRBD1; J gene: TRBJ2-7; clone size: .; CDR3 length: 13; V gene: TRBV27
CDR3 DNA: TGTGCCAGCAGCCAAGATTTGGCTAGCGGAGCCTACGAGCAGTACTTC; CDR3 protein: CASSQDLASGAYEQYF; D gene: TRBD2; J gene: TRBJ2-7; clone size: .; CDR3 length: 16; V gene: TRBV3-1/TRBV3-2
CDR3 DNA: TGTGCCAGCAGTCGAGCCTACGAGCAGTACTTC; CDR3 protein: CASSRAYEQYF; D gene: .; J gene: TRBJ2-7; clone size: once; CDR3 length: 11; V gene: TRBV12-3/TRBV12-4
CDR3 DNA: TGTGCCAGCTCCCCCCTCGGGGCCTATGGCTACACCTTC; CDR3 protein: CASSPLGAYGYTF; D gene: .; J gene: TRBJ1-2; clone size: .; CDR3 length: 13; V gene: TRBV18
CDR3 DNA: TGTGCCAGTAAGACAGTGACGAACACCGGGGAGCTGTTTTTT; CDR3 protein: CASKTVTNTGELFF; D gene: .; J gene: TRBJ2-2; clone size: .; CDR3 length: 14; V gene: TRBV19
CDR3 DNA: TGTGCCATCAGTGGATCAGGGGCCCGCACAGATACGCAGTATTTT; CDR3 protein: CAISGSGARTDTQYF; D gene: .; J gene: TRBJ2-3; clone size: .; CDR3 length: 15; V gene: TRBV10-3
CDR3 DNA: TGTGCCAGCAGACCCGGGACAGGGGATGACGAGCAGTACTTC; CDR3 protein: CASRPGTGDDEQYF; D gene: TRBD1; J gene: TRBJ2-7; clone size: once; CDR3 length: 14; V gene: TRBV28
CDR3 DNA: TGTGCCAGTAGCCCTGGACAGCCCAAGAGCTCCTATAATTCACCCCTCCACTTT; CDR3 protein: CASSPGQPKSSYNSPLHF; D gene: .; J gene: TRBJ1-6; clone size: .; CDR3 length: 18; V gene: TRBV19
CDR3 DNA: TGTGCCAGCAGCCAGATCCTAGACACCGGGGAGCTGTTTTTT; CDR3 protein: CASSQILDTGELFF; D gene: .; J gene: TRBJ2-2; clone size: .; CDR3 length: 14; V gene: TRBV4-2
CDR3 DNA: TGTGCCAGCAGCCCATTAGGCGGGAGCTCCTACGAGCAGTACTTC; CDR3 protein: CASSPLGGSSYEQYF; D gene: TRBD2; J gene: TRBJ2-7; clone size: once; CDR3 length: 15; V gene: TRBV28
CDR3 DNA: TGTGCCAGCAGCCATGGGGGCGGGGGGAACACTGAAGCTTTCTTT; CDR3 protein: CASSHGGGGNTEAFF; D gene: .; J gene: TRBJ1-1; clone size: .; CDR3 length: 15; V gene: TRBV3-1/TRBV3-2
CDR3 DNA: TGTGCCTGGAGCTCTAGTGGGCTGCAGCCCCAGCATTTT; CDR3 protein: CAWSSSGLQPQHF; D gene: .; J gene: TRBJ1-5; clone size: .; CDR3 length: 13; V gene: TRBV30